Here is one TCR beta chain with its context. The target antigen is unknown. Measured with immunoSEQ multiplex PCR; TCRdb has only the in-frame clones, and not every one. There are 100,000 or so clones in the sample; about 93% occur only once, and around 2% lies in the top ten. These data belong to a study of T cell responses to AZD1222 COVID-19 vaccine. The wider study: Pooled in the analysis were second doses at about 4 or about 12 weeks. Findings and caveats of the study: Dominant at 160-218 and 743-854, vaccine-associated CD4 TCRs also spanned spike. At baseline, just a handful of AZD1222 recipients tested seropositive. Donors were chiefly white British, with a greater number of females, and clonal diversity was perhaps underestimated.

The V gene's germline CDR1 is SGHNT and CDR2 YYREEE (reference sequence). V was pared by 0 bases and J by 2 bases, with 9 bases between. This CDR3 region has 15 residues. This TCR derives from an adult in good health. The sample was peripheral blood, taken on day 0 of AZD1222 vaccination. The chain employs TRBV5-4 and TRBJ1-3, with TRBD1 as a possible D gene (6 bases). The CDR3 sequence is CASSLGGQPGNTIYF. The DNA of the CDR3 is TGTGCCAGCAGCTTGGGCGGACAGCCTGGAAACACCATATATTTT.